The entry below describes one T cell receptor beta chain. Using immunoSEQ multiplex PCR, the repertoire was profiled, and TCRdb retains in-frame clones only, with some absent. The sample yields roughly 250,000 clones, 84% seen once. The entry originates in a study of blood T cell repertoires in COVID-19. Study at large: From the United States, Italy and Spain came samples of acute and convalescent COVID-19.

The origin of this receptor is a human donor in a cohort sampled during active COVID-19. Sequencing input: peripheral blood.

CDR3 nucleotides: TGTGCCAGCAGCTTTGACAGTCCCGAGGTAGACAATGAGCAGTTCTTC. Its protein product is CASSFDSPEVDNEQFF. The V call is TRBV7-6, the J call TRBJ2-1; D perhaps matches TRBD1 (5 bases). The V gene's germline CDR1 is SGHVS and CDR2 FNYEAQ. This CDR3 region has 16 residues. V was clipped by 3 bases and J by 5 bases, with 17 bases between them.